This T cell receptor beta chain was retrieved from a study of technical replicates of blood from a few donors. Repertoires were generated with immunoSEQ multiplex PCR, while TCRdb's copy carries only in-frame clones and drops some. The table records 60,000 to 90,000 clones, 85% to 95% of them present only once. The CDR3 is 15 amino acids. The germline V and J ends were trimmed by 5 bases and 11 bases, with 22 bases remaining between them. CDR1 is SGHNT, CDR2 YENEEA, per germline. This clone was picked up one time. This chain connects TRBV11-3 to TRBJ2-1; a possible D gene is TRBD2 (6 bases). The TCR was taken from a human donor in good health. The material sequenced was T cells isolated from PBMCs. The CDR3 loop reads CASSPLGVAAKKQFF. In DNA form, the CDR3 reads TGTGCCAGCAGCCCACTGGGGGTAGCGGCGAAAAAGCAGTTCTTC.